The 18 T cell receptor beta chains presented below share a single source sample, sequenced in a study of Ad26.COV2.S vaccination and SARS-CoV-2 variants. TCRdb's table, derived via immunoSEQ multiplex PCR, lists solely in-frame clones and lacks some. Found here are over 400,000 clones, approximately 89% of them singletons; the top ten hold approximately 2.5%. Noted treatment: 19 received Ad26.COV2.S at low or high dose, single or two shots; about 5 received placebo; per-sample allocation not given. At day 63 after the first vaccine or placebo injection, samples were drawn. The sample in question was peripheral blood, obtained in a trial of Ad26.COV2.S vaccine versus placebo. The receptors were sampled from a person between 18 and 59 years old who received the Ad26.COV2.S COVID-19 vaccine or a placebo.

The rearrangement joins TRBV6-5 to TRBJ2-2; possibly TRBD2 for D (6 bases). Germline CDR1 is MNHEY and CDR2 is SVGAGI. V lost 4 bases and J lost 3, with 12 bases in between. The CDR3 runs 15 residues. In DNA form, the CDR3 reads TGTGCCAGCAGTTCCTTCAGGGAGGACACCGGGGAGCTGTTTTTT. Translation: CASSSFREDTGELFF.

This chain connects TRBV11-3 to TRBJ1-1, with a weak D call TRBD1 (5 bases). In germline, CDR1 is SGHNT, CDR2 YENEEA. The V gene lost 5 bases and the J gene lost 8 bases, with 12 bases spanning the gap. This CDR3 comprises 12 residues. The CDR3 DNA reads TGTGCCAGCAGCCCAAGTGGGGGGGAAGCTTTCTTT. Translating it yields CASSPSGGEAFF.

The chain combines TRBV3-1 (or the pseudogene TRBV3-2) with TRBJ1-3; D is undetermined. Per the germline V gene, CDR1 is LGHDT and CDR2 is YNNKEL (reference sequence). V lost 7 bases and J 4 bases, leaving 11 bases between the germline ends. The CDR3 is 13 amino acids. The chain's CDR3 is CASTRLSGNTIYF. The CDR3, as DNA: TGTGCCAGCACCCGCCTAAGCGGAAACACCATATATTTT.

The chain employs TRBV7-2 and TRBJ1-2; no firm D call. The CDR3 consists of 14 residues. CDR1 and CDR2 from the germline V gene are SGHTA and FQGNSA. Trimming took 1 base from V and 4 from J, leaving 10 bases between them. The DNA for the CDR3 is TGTGCCAGCAGCTTAGGACTCTTTAGCTATGGCTACACCTTC. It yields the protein CASSLGLFSYGYTF.

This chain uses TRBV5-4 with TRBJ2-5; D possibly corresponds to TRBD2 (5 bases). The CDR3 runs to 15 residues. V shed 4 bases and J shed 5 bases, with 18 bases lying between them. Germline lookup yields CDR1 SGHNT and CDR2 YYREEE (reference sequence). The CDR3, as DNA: TGTGCCAGCAGCGACGGAACTAGTACGGTTGAGACCCAGTACTTC. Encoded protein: CASSDGTSTVETQYF.

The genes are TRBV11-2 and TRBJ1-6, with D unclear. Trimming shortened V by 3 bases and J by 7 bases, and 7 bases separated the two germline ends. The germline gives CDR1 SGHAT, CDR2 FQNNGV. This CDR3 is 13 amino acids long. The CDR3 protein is CASSFIGNSPLHF. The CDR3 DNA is TGTGCCAGCAGCTTTATCGGGAATTCACCCCTCCACTTT.

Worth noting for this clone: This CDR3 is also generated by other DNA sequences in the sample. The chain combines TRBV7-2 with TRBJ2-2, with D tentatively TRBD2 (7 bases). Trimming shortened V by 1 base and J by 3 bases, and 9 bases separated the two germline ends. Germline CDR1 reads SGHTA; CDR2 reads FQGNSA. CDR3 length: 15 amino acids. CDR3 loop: CASSLGGGYTGELFF. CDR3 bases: TGTGCCAGCAGCTTAGGCGGGGGCTACACCGGGGAGCTGTTTTTT.

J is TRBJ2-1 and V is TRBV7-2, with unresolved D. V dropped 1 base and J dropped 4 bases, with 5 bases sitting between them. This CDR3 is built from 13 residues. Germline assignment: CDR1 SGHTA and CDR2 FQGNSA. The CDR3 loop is CASSLERYNEQFF. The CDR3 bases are TGTGCCAGCAGCTTAGAAAGATACAATGAGCAGTTCTTC.

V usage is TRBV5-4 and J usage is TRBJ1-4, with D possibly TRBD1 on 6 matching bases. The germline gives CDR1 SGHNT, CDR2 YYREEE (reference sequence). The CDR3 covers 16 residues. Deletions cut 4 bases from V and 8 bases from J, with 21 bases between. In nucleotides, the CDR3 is TGTGCCAGCAGCCTTGGGGGGGCCATTAGACGGGAAAAACTGTTTTTT. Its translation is CASSLGGAIRREKLFF.

This CDR3 is CASSPGQGDPGTQYF. The CDR3 region has the DNA TGTGCCAGCAGCCCCGGACAGGGGGACCCGGGGACCCAGTACTTC. The chain joins TRBV5-5 to TRBJ2-5, with 10 nucleotides matching TRBD1. Trimming removed 4 bases from V and 7 bases from J; junction bases left unmatched: 10. There are 15 residues in the CDR3. Germline V gene lookup returns CDR1 SGHKS and CDR2 YYEKEE (reference sequence). Together with reference TRBV5-5 and TRBJ2-5, the CDR3 gives the full variable domain: DAGVTQSPTHLIKTRGQQVTLRCSPISGHKSVSWYQQVLGQGPQFIFQYYEKEERGRGNFPDRFSARQFPNYSSELNVNALLLGDSALYLCASSPGQGDPGTQYFGPGTRLLVL.

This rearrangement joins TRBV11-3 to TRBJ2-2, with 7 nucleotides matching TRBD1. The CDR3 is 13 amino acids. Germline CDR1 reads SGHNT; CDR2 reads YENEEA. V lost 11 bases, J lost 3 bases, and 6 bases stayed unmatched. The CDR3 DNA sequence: TGTGCCGGCCGAACAGGGGACACCGGGGAGCTGTTTTTT. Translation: CAGRTGDTGELFF.

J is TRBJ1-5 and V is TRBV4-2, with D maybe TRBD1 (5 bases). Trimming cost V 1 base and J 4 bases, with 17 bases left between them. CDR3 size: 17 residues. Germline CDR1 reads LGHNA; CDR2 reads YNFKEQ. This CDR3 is CASSQGGAETFNQPQHF. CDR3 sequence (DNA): TGTGCCAGCAGCCAAGGCGGGGCGGAAACCTTTAATCAGCCCCAGCATTTT.

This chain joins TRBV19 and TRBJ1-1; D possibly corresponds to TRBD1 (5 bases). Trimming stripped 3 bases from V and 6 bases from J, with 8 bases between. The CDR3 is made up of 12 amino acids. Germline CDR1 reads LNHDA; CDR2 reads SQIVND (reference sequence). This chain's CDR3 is CASSIGAAEAFF. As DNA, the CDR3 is TGTGCCAGTAGTATCGGGGCGGCTGAAGCTTTCTTT.

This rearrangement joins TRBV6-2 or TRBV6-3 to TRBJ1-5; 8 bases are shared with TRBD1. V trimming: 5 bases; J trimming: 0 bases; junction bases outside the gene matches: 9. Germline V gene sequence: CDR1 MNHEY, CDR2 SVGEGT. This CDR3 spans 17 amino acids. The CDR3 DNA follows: TGTGCCAGCAGTCTTAGGCGGGACAGGAATAGCAATCAGCCCCAGCATTTT. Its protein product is CASSLRRDRNSNQPQHF.

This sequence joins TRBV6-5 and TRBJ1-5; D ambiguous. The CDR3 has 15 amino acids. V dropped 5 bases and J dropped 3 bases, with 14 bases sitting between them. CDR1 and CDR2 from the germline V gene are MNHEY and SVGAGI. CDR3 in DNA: TGTGCCAGCAGTCTGAGACACCGGGACAATCAGCCCCAGCATTTT. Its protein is CASSLRHRDNQPQHF.

The CDR3 region is CASSLDSGMNSPLHF. CDR3 DNA sequence: TGTGCCAGCAGTCTGGACAGTGGGATGAATTCACCCCTCCACTTT. V gene TRBV11-3 combines with J gene TRBJ1-6; tentative D call: TRBD1 (6 bases). Germline V CDR1 and CDR2: SGHNT, YENEEA. The CDR3 sequence is 15 residues long. V was trimmed by 6 bases and J by 7 bases, leaving 16 bases between them.

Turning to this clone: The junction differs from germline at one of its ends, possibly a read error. The CDR3 reads CASSPTSAQETQYF. The CDR3 DNA reads TGTGCTAGCAGCCCAACTAGCGCGCAAGAGACCCAGTACTTC. The V and J genes are TRBV7-7 and TRBJ2-5; 7 bases fit TRBD2. CDR3 length equals 14 residues. From germline, CDR1 is SSHAT and CDR2 FNYEAQ (reference sequence).

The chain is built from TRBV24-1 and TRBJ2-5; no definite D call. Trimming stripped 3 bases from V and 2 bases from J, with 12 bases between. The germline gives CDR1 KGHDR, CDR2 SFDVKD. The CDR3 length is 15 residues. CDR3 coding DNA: TGTGCCACCAGTGATGTCAGAGATAATCAAGAGACCCAGTACTTC. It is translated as CATSDVRDNQETQYF.